Below, 11 T cell receptor beta chains from the same sample are listed, as sequenced in a study of blood T cell repertoires in COVID-19. Generated by immunoSEQ multiplex PCR, the TCRdb table keeps only in-frame clones and is missing some. The sample lists about 190,000 clones, roughly 80% occurring once. The sequenced material came from PBMCs or T cells enriched from blood (not recorded which). The source is a woman aged 25 to 39 who had recovered from COVID-19.

The V call is TRBV29-1, the J call TRBJ2-2, with TRBD2 as a possible D gene (6 bases). The CDR3 is made up of 14 amino acids. Trimming shortened V by 7 bases and J by 0 bases, and 12 bases separated the two germline ends. Per germline, CDR1 SQVTM and CDR2 ANQGSEA. CDR3 nucleotide sequence: TGCAGCGCTCTTACGGGGGCGAACACCGGGGAGCTGTTTTTT. This sequence encodes CSALTGANTGELFF.

The chain recombines TRBV25-1 with TRBJ1-6, with a weak D call TRBD1 (5 bases). This CDR3 has 17 residues. Looked up from germline, CDR1 is MGHDK and CDR2 is SYGVNS. Trimming took 4 bases from V and 0 from J, leaving 13 bases between them. The CDR3 region has the DNA TGTGCCAGCAGTGGGTCTGGGAGGGGCTCCTATAATTCACCCCTCCACTTT. Translation gives CASSGSGRGSYNSPLHF.

The chain recombines TRBV2 with TRBJ1-1; 7 nucleotides line up with TRBD1. V was clipped by 4 bases and J by 5 bases; unmatched bases: 10. The CDR3 extends over 15 amino acids. Looked up from germline, CDR1 is SNHLY and CDR2 is FYNNEI. This CDR3 reads CASSARRTGNTEAFF. Here the CDR3 DNA reads TGTGCCAGCAGTGCCCGAAGGACAGGAAATACTGAAGCTTTCTTT.

This chain joins TRBV7-8 and TRBJ2-7; 8 nucleotides agree with TRBD1. The germline V gene encodes CDR1 SGHVS and CDR2 FQNEAQ. The CDR3 loop spans 13 amino acids. J gave up 6 bases and V 5 bases, and 6 bases lay outside the gene matches. The CDR3 spells CASSPDRAREQYF. CDR3 bases: TGTGCCAGCAGCCCGGACAGGGCTCGCGAGCAGTACTTC.

The chain combines TRBV9 with TRBJ2-5, with 10 bases lining up with TRBD2. Trimming removed 0 bases from V and 5 bases from J; junction bases left unmatched: 7. This CDR3 has 16 amino acids. In germline, CDR1 is SGDLS, CDR2 YYNGEE. The CDR3 sequence is CASSVGASGSWETQYF. The CDR3 DNA reads as TGTGCCAGCAGCGTAGGGGCTAGCGGGAGTTGGGAGACCCAGTACTTC.

This chain connects TRBV21-1 to TRBJ1-1. TRBV21-1 is a pseudogene. CDR3 length: 17 residues. The CDR3 region has the DNA TGTGCCACCCAGCAAGAGGGTCACAGTCTCTACCCCGATGGAGCTTTCTTT. Encoded protein: CATQQEGHSLYPDGAFF.

The chain uses TRBV28 and TRBJ1-2; 12 bases align to TRBD1. CDR1 and CDR2 from the germline V gene are MDHEN and SYDVKM. Trimming cost V 6 bases and J 7 bases; bases outside gene matches: 9. The CDR3 spans 15 residues. CDR3: CASRDPGQGAFGYTF. For the CDR3, the DNA is TGTGCCAGCAGAGATCCGGGACAGGGGGCGTTTGGCTACACCTTC.

The chain couples TRBV18 to TRBJ2-1; D call uncertain. With 3 bases removed from V and 3 bases from J, the gap between germline ends came to 18 bases. There are 17 residues in the CDR3. Germline V lookup: CDR1 KGHSH, CDR2 LQKENI. CDR3 sequence: CASSPEIQLLNYNEQFF. The DNA of the CDR3 is TGTGCCAGCTCACCCGAGATCCAGCTACTAAACTACAATGAGCAGTTCTTC.

The gene calls are TRBV2 and TRBJ2-1; D remains ambiguous. Between the trimmed V and J ends, which lost 5 bases and 0 bases, there was a span of 8 bases. The CDR3 spans 14 residues. The V gene's germline CDR1 is SNHLY and CDR2 FYNNEI. CDR3 loop: CASSLMSSYNEQFF. CDR3 in DNA: TGTGCCAGCAGTTTGATGAGCTCCTACAATGAGCAGTTCTTC.

V is TRBV19 and J is TRBJ1-5, with 9 bases aligning to TRBD1. Germline values: CDR1 LNHDA, CDR2 SQIVND (reference sequence). The CDR3 has 14 residues. J gave up 5 bases and V 6 bases, and 5 bases lay outside the gene matches. The CDR3 bases are TGTGCCAGTAGCCCTGACAGGGGGTATCAGCCCCAGCATTTT. Translated, it gives CASSPDRGYQPQHF.

The count of this clone is one. This rearrangement joins TRBV19 to TRBJ2-4, with D maybe TRBD2 (6 bases). The V gene's germline CDR1 is LNHDA and CDR2 SQIVND (reference sequence). Trimming pared 1 base from V and 6 bases from J, leaving 10 bases between. CDR3 length equals 14 residues. The chain's CDR3 is CASSIVEGGNIQYF. CDR3 sequence (DNA): TGTGCCAGTAGTATAGTTGAGGGAGGAAACATTCAGTACTTC.